This T cell receptor beta chain stems from a study of radiotherapy plus CTLA-4 blockade in lung cancer (dated by TCRdb to between 2018 and 2020). Broadly, across the study: Objective responses occurred in around 19% of enrolled patients, and around 29% achieved disease control. The paper as a whole reports these results and caveats: Increased serum interferon-beta after radiation, together with early dynamic changes in blood T cell clones, were reported to be the strongest predictors of response. After treatment with radiotherapy and ipilimumab, TCR clones that came from tumors expanded in the peripheral blood.

The study tested focal radiation therapy combined with CTLA-4 blockade (ipilimumab) in patients with chemo-refractory metastatic non-small-cell lung cancer. Library preparation used the immunoSEQ multiplex PCR assay. TCRdb re-hosts the immuneACCESS table, in-frame sequences only. Its copies lack some clones; in the studies checked, an unresolved V gene accounts for under half of them, and the cause for the rest is not known. The sample contains around 40,000 clones, more than 65% of them found a single time. Together, the top ten hold roughly 10% of the sample. Its CDR3 holds 14 amino acids, cysteine through phenylalanine. Only the CDR3 part of the read is kept: 42 bases, read in frame from the first base. V and J are truncated by 5 bases and 2 bases respectively, leaving an intervening sequence of 12 bases. CDR1 and CDR2 (SEHNR, FQNEAQ) derive from the germline V gene (reference sequence). For this clone: Its antigen specificity is not known. Base qualities are not at hand, and no much larger clone is one base apart.

Here the sequenced sample was peripheral blood, taken from a patient treated with radiotherapy plus ipilimumab. This receptor was taken from a human donor with non-small cell lung cancer who had stable disease on radiotherapy plus ipilimumab. The chain joins TRBV7-9 to TRBJ1-2; the D gene is perhaps TRBD1, from 5 matching bases. The CDR3 has the sequence CASSPSKGNYGYTF. The nucleotide sequence is given as TGTGCCAGCAGCCCTAGTAAGGGGAACTATGGCTACACCTTC.